The rows below give T cell receptor beta chains drawn from one sample of a study of OX40 agonist ivuxolimab in advanced cancers. The protocol was immunoSEQ multiplex PCR, while the TCRdb copy is restricted to in-frame clones and leaves out a portion. The profile covers tens of thousands of clones, with around 86% appearing a single time and 12% to 15% taken by the ten largest. Here the sequenced sample was CD4+ or CD8+ T cells sorted from blood, taken in a trial of the OX40 agonist ivuxolimab. The receptors originated from an adult with an advanced solid tumor such as melanoma, head and neck, liver or kidney cancer. Each CDR3 is given with its conserved first and last residue. The order of the fields is V gene, clone size, J gene, D gene, CDR3 DNA, CDR3 protein. A D gene is named only where the DNA matches it firmly. The size of a clone is reported for some rows only, either as once, few or many, or as a class for expanded clones.

V: TRBV18
size: NA
J: TRBJ2-1
D: NA
DNA: TGTGCCAGCTCACCACGGGCCGGGAGTGTCGATGAGCAGTTCTTC
CDR3: CASSPRAGSVDEQFF

V: TRBV29-1
size: NA
J: TRBJ2-7
D: TRBD2
DNA: TGCAGCGTTCGCACTAGCGGTAGCTCCTACGAGCAGTACTTC
CDR3: CSVRTSGSSYEQYF

V: TRBV5-6
size: NA
J: TRBJ1-1
D: TRBD1
DNA: TGTGCCAGCAGCGCAAGACAGGGTGGCACTGAAGCTTTCTTT
CDR3: CASSARQGGTEAFF

V: TRBV5-1
size: NA
J: TRBJ2-7
D: TRBD1
DNA: TGCGCCAGCAGCTTGGCGGCAGGGGGCACCTACGAGCAGTACTTC
CDR3: CASSLAAGGTYEQYF

V: TRBV4-1
size: NA
J: TRBJ2-7
D: TRBD1
DNA: TGCGCCAGCAGCCAACGGACGGGACAGTCAAATTACGAGCAGTACTTC
CDR3: CASSQRTGQSNYEQYF

V: TRBV30
size: NA
J: TRBJ1-2
D: TRBD1
DNA: TGTGCCTGGAGTGTAGACAGGGGGCCGGCCTATGGCTACACCTTC
CDR3: CAWSVDRGPAYGYTF

V: TRBV7-3
size: NA
J: TRBJ2-3
D: TRBD2
DNA: TGTGCCAGCAGCCCAGGGACTAGCGGGAGGGCTTTGGGCACAGATACGCAGTATTTT
CDR3: CASSPGTSGRALGTDTQYF

V: TRBV19
size: NA
J: TRBJ2-6
D: NA
DNA: TGTGCCAGTAGTATACAGCGATCTGGGGCCAACGTCCTGACTTTC
CDR3: CASSIQRSGANVLTF

V: TRBV19
size: NA
J: TRBJ2-1
D: TRBD2
DNA: TGTGCCAGTAGCCAAACTAGCGGGGGGTACAATGAGCAGTTCTTC
CDR3: CASSQTSGGYNEQFF

V: TRBV15
size: NA
J: TRBJ1-2
D: TRBD1
DNA: TGTGCCACCAGCAGAGTTGCTGTGGGGGGCAGGGGGCCTGGCTACACCTTC
CDR3: CATSRVAVGGRGPGYTF

V: TRBV27
size: NA
J: TRBJ2-2
D: TRBD2
DNA: TGTGCCAGCAGTTTATTAGCGGGAGGGCCCGGGTCCGGGGAGCTGTTTTTT
CDR3: CASSLLAGGPGSGELFF

V: TRBV19
size: NA
J: TRBJ2-1
D: NA
DNA: TGTGCCAGCCGGCCGGGAGTACTTTATAATGAGCAGTTCTTC
CDR3: CASRPGVLYNEQFF

V: TRBV5-1
size: NA
J: TRBJ2-2
D: TRBD2
DNA: TGCGCCAGCAGCTCACAAGTAACTAGCGGGAGTGGCACCGGGGAGCTGTTTTTT
CDR3: CASSSQVTSGSGTGELFF

V: TRBV15
size: NA
J: TRBJ1-5
D: NA
DNA: TGTGCCACCAGCAGATTTGGGGGGAACAATCAGCCCCAGCATTTT
CDR3: CATSRFGGNNQPQHF

V: TRBV19
size: once
J: TRBJ2-1
D: NA
DNA: TGTGCCAGTAGTATCCCCGGGACACCCCGCTCCTACAATGAGCAGTTCTTC
CDR3: CASSIPGTPRSYNEQFF

V: TRBV10-2
size: NA
J: TRBJ2-1
D: TRBD2
DNA: TGCGCCAGCAGTGAGTTTCCTAGCGGAGTCAATGAGCAGTTCTTC
CDR3: CASSEFPSGVNEQFF

V: TRBV12-1
size: NA
J: TRBJ2-7
D: NA
DNA: TGTGCCAGCAGTTTTACGCGACAGGGGATTTACTACGAGCAGTACTTC
CDR3: CASSFTRQGIYYEQYF

V: TRBV19
size: few
J: TRBJ1-5
D: NA
DNA: TGTGCCAGCAAAGCCGGAGGAGGGTACTATCAGCCCCAGCATTTT
CDR3: CASKAGGGYYQPQHF

V: TRBV6-5
size: NA
J: TRBJ2-1
D: TRBD2
DNA: TGTGCCAGCAGTTCCCACGGGACTAGCCGCGTCAATGAGCAGTTCTTC
CDR3: CASSSHGTSRVNEQFF

V: TRBV7-8
size: NA
J: TRBJ1-5
D: NA
DNA: TGTGCCAGCAGCTCGCAACCCTATTTTCACGATCAGCCCCAGCATTTT
CDR3: CASSSQPYFHDQPQHF

V: TRBV28
size: NA
J: TRBJ2-3
D: NA
DNA: TGTGCCAGCAGTTTCAGGGGCGCCGGCACAGATACGCAGTATTTT
CDR3: CASSFRGAGTDTQYF

V: TRBV30
size: NA
J: TRBJ2-5
D: NA
DNA: TGTGCCTGGACCACCCCAGCGAGGGGGGGCAAGACCCAGTACTTC
CDR3: CAWTTPARGGKTQYF

V: TRBV28
size: once
J: TRBJ1-5
D: NA
DNA: TGTGCCAGCAGTTTAGTTCACCTCAATCAGCCCCAGCATTTT
CDR3: CASSLVHLNQPQHF

V: TRBV7-8
size: NA
J: TRBJ2-1
D: TRBD1
DNA: TGTGCCAGCAGCCAGGGTCGCGGGACAGGCCGGACTTTCAATGAGCAGTTCTTC
CDR3: CASSQGRGTGRTFNEQFF

V: TRBV28
size: NA
J: TRBJ2-1
D: NA
DNA: TGTGCCAGCATCCGACTGGGACTCAACCCGACCTCCAACAATGAGCAGTTCTTC
CDR3: CASIRLGLNPTSNNEQFF

V: TRBV27
size: NA
J: TRBJ1-2
D: TRBD1
DNA: TGTGCCAGCAGACAGGGGTTGGGGGGCTACACCTTC
CDR3: CASRQGLGGYTF

V: TRBV15
size: once
J: TRBJ1-1
D: NA
DNA: TGTGCCACCAGCAGACAGGGAGTACGGGACACTGAAGCTTTCTTT
CDR3: CATSRQGVRDTEAFF

V: TRBV5-1
size: NA
J: TRBJ2-3
D: NA
DNA: TGCGCCAGCAGCTTGGGCCCAGCGGGTACGGTGGATACGCAGTATTTT
CDR3: CASSLGPAGTVDTQYF

V: TRBV5-1
size: NA
J: TRBJ2-5
D: NA
DNA: TGCGCCAGCAGCCGTGGACAGAGCCAAGAGACCCAGTACTTC
CDR3: CASSRGQSQETQYF

V: TRBV6-5
size: NA
J: TRBJ1-3
D: NA
DNA: TGTGCCAGCAGGCGCGTTTTAGGGGCTGGAAACACCATATATTTT
CDR3: CASRRVLGAGNTIYF

V: TRBV27
size: NA
J: TRBJ2-1
D: NA
DNA: TGTGCCAGCAGCCCTGGCGGGGGCGGGAATGAGCAGTTCTTC
CDR3: CASSPGGGGNEQFF

V: TRBV19
size: NA
J: TRBJ1-4
D: NA
DNA: TGTGCCAGTAGTAACAGTGCAACTAATGAAAAACTGTTTTTT
CDR3: CASSNSATNEKLFF

V: TRBV7-3
size: NA
J: TRBJ1-1
D: NA
DNA: TGTGCCAGCAGCTTACAACTGAACACTGAAGCTTTCTTT
CDR3: CASSLQLNTEAFF

V: TRBV15
size: NA
J: TRBJ2-6
D: NA
DNA: TGTGCCACCGGGAACAGGGTCAACTCTGGGGCCAACGTCCTGACTTTC
CDR3: CATGNRVNSGANVLTF

V: TRBV7-8
size: NA
J: TRBJ2-7
D: TRBD1
DNA: TGTGCCAGCACCAAACAGGGGGCGGTGTTTTACGAGCAGTACTTC
CDR3: CASTKQGAVFYEQYF

V: TRBV6-5
size: NA
J: TRBJ1-1
D: TRBD1
DNA: TGTGCCAGCAGTTCCCGGACAGGGCTGTACACTGAAGCTTTCTTT
CDR3: CASSSRTGLYTEAFF